A single sample is the source of the 29 T cell receptor beta chains below, sequenced in a study of vaccination and CD4 T cells after COVID-19. Their cognate antigens are unknown. Treatment reported: approximately 11-day PBMC culture with coronavirus spike peptide pools or control peptides (ViraFEST assay). The Oncomine TCR Beta short-read assay was applied to DNA of cultured CD4+ T cells. MiXCR, applied by TCRdb to the PCR reads, yields one record per CDR3 protein. The sample gives about 13,000 distinct CDR3 sequences, about 74% of which show up once; roughly 7.7% is in the top ten. The source material was CD4+ T cells from blood, cultured in vitro, sampled after SARS-CoV-2 vaccination. These receptor sequences come from a human donor who received a COVID-19 vaccine.

The chain employs TRBV9 and TRBJ1-1; 8 bases match TRBD1. CDR1 SGDLS and CDR2 YYNGEE come from the germline V gene. CDR3 size: 18 residues. With 2 bases clipped from V and 0 bases from J, the junction kept 12 bases outside the gene matches. CDR3 nucleotide sequence: TGTGCCAGCAGCGTTTCCTACCAGGGGGCTGGGGTGAACACTGAAGCTTTCTTT. Its protein is CASSVSYQGAGVNTEAFF.

The chain uses TRBV6-1 and TRBJ2-5, with D tentatively TRBD1 or TRBD2 (5 bases each). The CDR3 runs 16 residues. V was clipped by 3 bases and J by 4 bases, with 18 bases between them. Germline lookup yields CDR1 MNHNS and CDR2 SASEGT. CDR3 DNA: TGTGCCAGCAGTGAGGCTGGGACGGCCACAAGAGAGACCCAGTACTTC. Amino acids: CASSEAGTATRETQYF.

This chain links TRBV10-3 with TRBJ1-2, with D perhaps matching TRBD1 (5 bases). Germline V gene data show CDR1 as ENHRY and CDR2 as SYGVKD. Deletions cut 1 base from V and 8 bases from J, with 17 bases between. The CDR3 spans 15 residues. CDR3 sequence: CAISELGGAGKGYTF. The DNA for the CDR3 is TGTGCCATCAGTGAGTTAGGAGGTGCAGGGAAAGGCTACACCTTC.

This clonotype was detected a few times. This chain links TRBV2 with TRBJ2-3; the D is unclear. The germline V gene encodes CDR1 SNHLY and CDR2 FYNNEI. With 6 bases removed from V and 0 bases from J, the gap between germline ends came to 7 bases. The CDR3 spans 13 residues. The CDR3 DNA reads as TGTGCCAGCAGCACGGACAGCACAGATACGCAGTATTTT. It is translated as CASSTDSTDTQYF.

The gene calls are TRBV27 and TRBJ1-6, with TRBD1 identical over 8 bases. The germline V gene encodes CDR1 MNHEY and CDR2 SMNVEV (reference sequence). The J segment lost 5 bases and the V segment lost 6 bases, leaving 9 bases of the junction unmatched. This CDR3 has 16 amino acids. CDR3 protein: CASSTGQGSNNSPLHF. CDR3 nucleotide sequence: TGTGCCAGCAGCACCGGACAGGGCTCGAATAATTCACCCCTCCACTTT.

V and J are TRBV20-1 and TRBJ2-3; unclear D gene. The ends were cut back, 5 bases at V and 3 bases at J, with 15 bases in the middle. Germline lookup yields CDR1 DFQATT and CDR2 SNEGSKA (reference sequence). This CDR3 has 14 amino acids. CDR3 bases: TGCAGTGCTCAACGATCAGGACCGACAGATACGCAGTATTTT. Its protein is CSAQRSGPTDTQYF.

The chain recombines TRBV7-3 with TRBJ1-1, with 10 bases identical to TRBD1. Germline CDR1 is SGHTA and CDR2 is FQGTGA. V shed 5 bases and J 6 bases; nucleotides not matched to a gene: 9. This CDR3 contains 15 residues. The CDR3 here is CASSLRGTGEAEAFF. In DNA form, the CDR3 reads TGTGCCAGCAGCCTAAGGGGGACAGGGGAGGCTGAAGCTTTCTTT. The entire variable domain, with the rest obtained from reference TRBV7-3 and TRBJ1-1, is as follows: GAGVSQTPSNKVTEKGKYVELRCDPISGHTALYWYRQSLGQGPEFLIYFQGTGAADDSGLPNDRFFAVRPEGSVSTLKIQRTERGDSAVYLCASSLRGTGEAEAFFGQGTRLTVV.

This sequence joins TRBV6-1 and TRBJ1-3; D is uncertain. Trimming pared 7 bases from V and 2 bases from J, leaving 12 bases between. CDR3 size: 14 residues. Germline loops: CDR1 MNHNS, CDR2 SASEGT. CDR3 loop: CASTNGVAGNTIYF. The CDR3 coding sequence is TGTGCCAGCACCAACGGGGTGGCTGGAAACACCATATATTTT.

This clonotype has a handful of counts. The chain joins TRBV21-1 to TRBJ1-2. TRBV21-1 is noted as a pseudogene. The CDR3 length is 14 residues. The CDR3 bases are TGTGCCAGCAGGGTCGGGGAGGCTAACTATGGCTACACCTTC. Protein: CASRVGEANYGYTF.

This clonotype was seen a few times. V gene TRBV20-1 combines with J gene TRBJ1-2, with D tentatively TRBD1 (6 bases). Per germline, CDR1 DFQATT and CDR2 SNEGSKA (reference sequence). The V and J ends lost 0 bases and 8 bases respectively, with 19 bases between them. CDR3 size: 15 residues. CDR3 protein: CSARDQGKGSGGYTF. The CDR3 DNA reads TGCAGTGCTAGAGATCAGGGGAAGGGTTCGGGGGGCTACACCTTC.

The rearrangement joins TRBV21-1 to TRBJ2-3; the table's D call of TRBD2 was not tested on the DNA. TRBV21-1 represents a pseudogene. There are 21 residues in the CDR3. CDR3 in amino acids: CASSKVPNLQRGITSTDTQYF. Here the CDR3 DNA reads TGTGCCAGCAGCAAAGTCCCCAACCTCCAGCGGGGAATTACTAGCACAGATACGCAGTATTTT.

The chain links TRBV6-1 to TRBJ1-2; D gene ambiguous. The ends were cut back, 0 bases at V and 8 bases at J, with 16 bases in the middle. Germline V gene lookup returns CDR1 MNHNS and CDR2 SASEGT. The CDR3 consists of 15 residues. CDR3 sequence (DNA): TGTGCCAGCAGTGAAGCGCCGAGAGGCTACGAGGGCTACACCTTC. Translating gives CASSEAPRGYEGYTF.

This chain connects TRBV2 to TRBJ2-5, with D perhaps matching TRBD1 (5 bases). Germline loops: CDR1 SNHLY, CDR2 FYNNEI. The CDR3 contains 15 residues. The germline V and J ends were trimmed by 6 bases and 5 bases, with 19 bases remaining between them. DNA for the CDR3: TGTGCCAGCAGGAACAGGTTTGACGGATTCGAGACCCAGTACTTC. Translating gives CASRNRFDGFETQYF.

This clonotype appeared once. The rearrangement uses TRBV6-5 and TRBJ2-1, with 8 bases fitting TRBD1. CDR1 and CDR2 from the germline V gene are MNHEY and SVGAGI. J was trimmed by 5 bases and V by 2 bases; bases with no gene match: 8. This CDR3 is built from 16 residues. The CDR3, as DNA: TGTGCCAGCAGTTACGCCCCGACAGGGGCCGACAATGAGCAGTTCTTC. It specifies CASSYAPTGADNEQFF.

The CDR3, as DNA: TGTGCCAGCAGCTTATTGGACCGAAATTCACCCCTCCACTTT. It yields the protein CASSLLDRNSPLHF. The chain uses TRBV7-9 and TRBJ1-6; D gene ambiguous. Germline loops: CDR1 SEHNR, CDR2 FQNEAQ (reference sequence). The V end lost 2 bases, the J end lost 7 bases, and 9 bases lay between the germline ends. The CDR3 runs to 14 residues.

This clonotype was seen only a few times. J is TRBJ1-2 and V is TRBV11-3; 7 bases fit TRBD1. CDR3 size: 17 residues. V trimming: 0 bases; J trimming: 1 base; junction bases outside the gene matches: 8. The germline V gene has CDR1 SGHNT and CDR2 YENEEA. The DNA of the CDR3 is TGTGCCAGCAGCTTAGAACTGACAGGGTCATATAACTATGGCTACACCTTC. Its protein product is CASSLELTGSYNYGYTF.

This clonotype was counted only a few times. The chain is built from TRBV2 and TRBJ2-7; a possible D gene is TRBD2 (6 bases). Germline CDR1 reads SNHLY; CDR2 reads FYNNEI. This CDR3 spans 14 amino acids. V was clipped by 5 bases and J by 3 bases, with 14 bases between them. In DNA, the CDR3 is TGTGCCAGCAGTCCTAGGACGGGGGACTACGAGCAGTACTTC. It yields the protein CASSPRTGDYEQYF.

Only a few counts were recorded for this clonotype. The rearrangement joins TRBV24-1 to TRBJ1-1; D unresolved. Between the trimmed V and J ends, which lost 5 bases and 2 bases, there was a span of 8 bases. This CDR3 spans 13 amino acids. Germline V gene lookup returns CDR1 KGHDR and CDR2 SFDVKD. The CDR3 spells CATSGSGNTEAFF. CDR3 in DNA: TGTGCCACCAGTGGTTCAGGAAACACTGAAGCTTTCTTT.

The chain links TRBV6-1 to TRBJ2-2; no clear D. Germline-derived CDR1 and CDR2 are MNHNS and SASEGT. This CDR3 is 15 amino acids long. The V end was cut by 2 bases, the J end by 4 bases, with 11 bases between. For the CDR3, the DNA is TGTGCCAGCAGTGAATTTAGGGCTAGCACCGGGGAGCTGTTTTTT. Translating gives CASSEFRASTGELFF.

J is TRBJ1-2 and V is TRBV5-1; TRBD1 is a possible D gene (5 bases). V shed 0 bases and J shed 3 bases, with 12 bases lying between them. The germline gives CDR1 SGHRS, CDR2 YFSETQ. This CDR3 spans 15 amino acids. DNA of the CDR3: TGCGCCAGCAGCTTGGGTCCCCAGGGAGACTATGGCTACACCTTC. Translation gives CASSLGPQGDYGYTF.

This clonotype occurred once. J is TRBJ1-1 and V is TRBV7-8; D is undetermined. V was pared by 1 base and J by 1 base, with 4 bases between. Germline lookup yields CDR1 SGHVS and CDR2 FQNEAQ. The CDR3 contains 13 residues. The CDR3 protein is CASSLGWNTEAFF. In DNA, the CDR3 is TGTGCCAGCAGCTTAGGTTGGAACACTGAAGCTTTCTTT.

The rearrangement uses TRBV30 and TRBJ1-6; TRBD1 matches at 8 bases. This CDR3 has 16 residues. Trimming took 0 bases from V and 10 from J; bases not matched to a gene: 11. Looked up from germline, CDR1 is GTSNPN and CDR2 is SVGIG (reference sequence). CDR3 protein: CAWSVGRTGRNSPLHF. CDR3 DNA sequence: TGTGCCTGGAGTGTCGGCAGGACAGGGAGGAACTCACCCCTCCACTTT.

Relative to its sample, this clonotype is medium-sized. The chain's CDR3 is CASSPGRAVETQYF. The CDR3 bases are TGTGCCAGCAGCCCTGGGAGGGCCGTCGAGACCCAGTACTTC. The gene calls are TRBV11-3 and TRBJ2-5; 7 bases agree with TRBD2. The CDR3 runs to 14 residues. Germline V gene lookup returns CDR1 SGHNT and CDR2 YENEEA. V gave up 5 bases and J gave up 5 bases; unmatched junction bases: 8. Based on the CDR3 plus reference TRBV11-3 and TRBJ2-5, the full variable domain is EAGVVQSPRYKIIEKKQPVAFWCNPISGHNTLYWYLQNLGQGPELLIRYENEEAVDDSQLPKDRFSAERLKGVDSTLKIQPAELGDSAVYLCASSPGRAVETQYFGPGTRLLVL.

The chain combines TRBV20-1 with TRBJ2-5; 9 bases map to TRBD2. The CDR3 consists of 14 residues. Trimming cost V 3 bases and J 4 bases; bases outside gene matches: 6. CDR1 and CDR2 from the germline V gene are DFQATT and SNEGSKA (reference sequence). The CDR3 DNA reads TGCAGTGCTAGGTGGCGGGGGGGAACAGAGACCCAGTACTTC. Its translation is CSARWRGGTETQYF.

This chain uses TRBV7-8 with TRBJ2-1, with 9 bases fitting TRBD1. The V and J ends lost 5 bases and 1 base, in that order; junction bases with no gene match: 3. Per germline, CDR1 SGHVS and CDR2 FQNEAQ. This CDR3 contains 15 residues. The CDR3 is CASSGDRVSYNEQFF. CDR3 sequence (DNA): TGTGCCAGCAGCGGGGACAGGGTATCCTACAATGAGCAGTTCTTC.

The gene calls are TRBV5-1 and TRBJ2-5; 11 nucleotides line up with TRBD2. CDR1 and CDR2 from the germline V gene are SGHRS and YFSETQ. This CDR3 has 15 amino acids. V shed 5 bases, J shed 0 bases, and the junction held 3 bases outside the gene matches. In DNA, the CDR3 is TGCGCCAGCAGGACTAGCGGGGTCCACCAAGAGACCCAGTACTTC. It yields the protein CASRTSGVHQETQYF.

V is TRBV11-1 and J is TRBJ1-2; TRBD1 aligns across 8 bases. CDR1 is SGHAT, CDR2 FQDESV, per germline (reference sequence). With V trimmed by 5 bases and J by 0 bases, 17 bases remained unmatched. This CDR3 spans 19 amino acids. The CDR3 protein is CASSLSAGRQGIPNYGYTF. The DNA for the CDR3 is TGTGCCAGCAGCCTAAGTGCGGGCAGACAGGGGATACCTAACTATGGCTACACCTTC.

This clonotype was seen only once. The V gene is TRBV10-3, the J gene TRBJ2-3; 10 bases match TRBD2. The ends lost 10 bases at V and 1 base at J; junction bases unmatched: 2. CDR3 length equals 13 residues. Germline CDR1 ENHRY, CDR2 SYGVKD. The chain's CDR3 is CASTSGGTDTQYF. The CDR3, as DNA: TGTGCCAGCACTAGCGGGGGCACAGATACGCAGTATTTT.

In this sample, this clonotype turned up once. The chain is built from TRBV24-1 and TRBJ2-3; D is possibly TRBD1 (6 bases). V was cut by 9 bases and J by 2 bases, with 23 bases left in between. Germline values: CDR1 KGHDR, CDR2 SFDVKD. The CDR3 runs 17 residues. The CDR3 sequence is CATSHAPNTGYTDTQYF. CDR3 in DNA: TGTGCCACCTCCCATGCCCCGAACACAGGGTACACAGATACGCAGTATTTT.